Following are 32 T cell receptor beta chains from one sample sequenced in a study of T cell changes during pregnancy in multiple sclerosis. Clones were sequenced by immunoSEQ multiplex PCR, and TCRdb holds only the in-frame ones, with some missing. Found here are tens of thousands of clones, about 91% of them singletons; the top ten hold 0.4% to 0.6%. Sample: CD4+ T cells from peripheral blood mononuclear cells, taken after pregnancy. The origin of the receptors is a female donor with multiple sclerosis, enrolled in a pregnancy study.

V is TRBV9 and J is TRBJ1-4; the D gene is possibly TRBD1 (5 bases). The length of the CDR3 is 15 residues. The germline V and J ends were trimmed by 3 bases and 1 base, with 10 bases remaining between them. Germline-derived CDR1 and CDR2 are SGDLS and YYNGEE. As DNA, the CDR3 is TGTGCCAGCAGCGAATCAGGGATAACTAATGAAAAACTGTTTTTT. It specifies CASSESGITNEKLFF.

The rearrangement joins TRBV7-9 to TRBJ2-3; 12 bases agree with TRBD2. Germline V lookup: CDR1 SEHNR, CDR2 FQNEAQ (reference sequence). The ends lost 4 bases at V and 4 bases at J; junction bases unmatched: 6. The CDR3 extends over 16 amino acids. The CDR3 protein is CASSSLAGGPADTQYF. The CDR3 DNA follows: TGTGCCAGCAGCTCGCTAGCGGGAGGGCCGGCAGATACGCAGTATTTT.

This clone came up once. The junction departs from germline at one end; a sequencing error may be responsible. The chain has TRBV19 and TRBJ2-5, with D tentatively TRBD1 (6 bases). The germline V gene encodes CDR1 LNHDA and CDR2 SQIVND (reference sequence). The CDR3 covers 14 residues. The CDR3 DNA reads as TGTGCCAGTAGTCGAGGACAGCCTCAAGGGACCCAGTACTTC. It translates to CASSRGQPQGTQYF.

J is TRBJ2-3 and V is TRBV2; 8 bases line up with TRBD2. J gave up 3 bases and V 8 bases, and 7 bases lay outside the gene matches. This CDR3 is built from 14 residues. Germline V gene lookup returns CDR1 SNHLY and CDR2 FYNNEI. The CDR3 loop reads CASPGGLGTDTQYF. Here the CDR3 DNA reads TGTGCCAGCCCCGGGGGACTAGGGACAGATACGCAGTATTTT.

This rearrangement joins TRBV13 to TRBJ1-6, with TRBD1 as a possible D gene (5 bases). Germline V gene data show CDR1 as PRHDT and CDR2 as FYEKMQ (reference sequence). The CDR3 loop spans 17 amino acids. The germline V and J ends were trimmed by 1 base and 0 bases, with 10 bases remaining between them. The CDR3 DNA reads TGTGCCAGCAGCTTAGTGACAGCGAGCTCCTATAATTCACCCCTCCACTTT. Amino acid sequence: CASSLVTASSYNSPLHF.

The V and J genes are TRBV19 and TRBJ1-3; D is uncertain. V shed 8 bases and J shed 2 bases, with 13 bases lying between them. CDR1 LNHDA and CDR2 SQIVND come from the germline V gene (reference sequence). The CDR3 is 14 residues long. Written as DNA, the CDR3 is TGTGCCAGTCGCTCCGGGGTCGCTGGAAACACCATATATTTT. Translation gives CASRSGVAGNTIYF.

The chain carries TRBV7-6 and TRBJ2-7; D possibly corresponds to TRBD2 (5 bases). Germline loops: CDR1 SGHVS, CDR2 FNYEAQ. Deletions cut 1 base from V and 3 bases from J, with 13 bases between. CDR3 length: 15 amino acids. CDR3 in amino acids: CASSLDPAASYEQYF. As DNA, the CDR3 is TGTGCCAGCAGCTTAGATCCAGCGGCGAGCTACGAGCAGTACTTC.

V is TRBV7-6 and J is TRBJ1-1; D unclear. CDR1 is SGHVS, CDR2 FNYEAQ, per germline. The CDR3 is 14 residues long. The ends were cut back, 1 base at V and 1 base at J, with 7 bases in the middle. CDR3: CASSLGVPNTEAFF. The CDR3 DNA reads TGTGCCAGCAGCTTAGGCGTCCCGAACACTGAAGCTTTCTTT.

V usage is TRBV6-1 and J usage is TRBJ2-1, with 9 nucleotides matching TRBD2. Germline assignment: CDR1 MNHNS and CDR2 SASEGT. The CDR3 has 14 residues. V was clipped by 10 bases and J by 5 bases; unmatched bases: 9. This CDR3 is CATPQREVDNEQFF. CDR3 DNA sequence: TGTGCCACCCCGCAGCGGGAGGTGGACAATGAGCAGTTCTTC.

The J gene is TRBJ1-4, the V gene TRBV5-1, with TRBD1 as a possible D gene (6 bases). Germline V gene data show CDR1 as SGHRS and CDR2 as YFSETQ. The length of the CDR3 is 16 residues. V was trimmed by 3 bases and J by 0 bases, leaving 12 bases between them. This CDR3 reads CASSWGPTTTNEKLFF. Written as DNA, the CDR3 is TGCGCCAGCAGCTGGGGGCCGACCACAACTAATGAAAAACTGTTTTTT.

The chain is built from TRBV5-8 and TRBJ2-3, with TRBD2 as a possible D gene (5 bases). Trimming removed 4 bases from V and 1 base from J, with 7 bases in between. The CDR3 loop spans 13 amino acids. CDR1 and CDR2 (germline): SGHTS, YDEGEE. The CDR3 DNA is TGTGCCAGCAGCCTCGGGGGCACAGATACGCAGTATTTT. Translating it yields CASSLGGTDTQYF.

The chain joins TRBV6-5 to TRBJ1-1, with TRBD1 identical over 7 bases. This CDR3 is built from 15 residues. Trimming took 7 bases from V and 7 from J; bases not matched to a gene: 15. Germline assignment: CDR1 MNHEY and CDR2 SVGAGI. The CDR3 DNA reads as TGTGCCAGCACCCGAGGGGGCTGGGTAGGAGTTGAAGCTTTCTTT. The encoded protein is CASTRGGWVGVEAFF.

This clone appeared a few times. The J gene is TRBJ1-2, the V gene TRBV20-1; D might be TRBD1 (6 bases). Trimming left V 5 bases short and J 2 bases short, with 6 bases between. CDR3 size: 11 residues. The germline V gene encodes CDR1 DFQATT and CDR2 SNEGSKA (reference sequence). CDR3 in amino acids: CSAGTNYGYTF. CDR3 DNA: TGCAGTGCTGGGACAAACTATGGCTACACCTTC.

This chain uses TRBV4-2 with TRBJ2-3; TRBD2 matches 11 bases. This CDR3 has 18 amino acids. Germline V gene data show CDR1 as LGHNA and CDR2 as YNFKEQ. V trimming: 4 bases; J trimming: 2 bases; junction bases outside the gene matches: 11. CDR3 DNA sequence: TGTGCCAGCAGCCTCTATAGCGGGGGGGCCTCTTACACAGATACGCAGTATTTT. It translates to CASSLYSGGASYTDTQYF.

The chain combines TRBV6-1 with TRBJ1-5; 8 nucleotides align to TRBD1. The CDR3 runs to 14 residues. The germline CDR1 and CDR2 sequences are MNHNS and SASEGT. J was trimmed by 3 bases and V by 8 bases; bases with no gene match: 6. The CDR3 DNA sequence: TGTGCCAGCGCGGACAGGGTAAACAATCAGCCCCAGCATTTT. Translated, it gives CASADRVNNQPQHF.

The CDR3 bases are TGTGCCAGCAGTTCCCCCACAGTGGTAAATGAAAAACTGTTTTTT. It is translated as CASSSPTVVNEKLFF. V is TRBV6-6 and J is TRBJ1-4, with D unclear. V lost 4 bases to trimming and J lost 5 bases, with 14 bases between them. Germline assignment: CDR1 MNHNY and CDR2 SVGAGI (reference sequence). This CDR3 contains 15 residues.

The rearrangement uses TRBV7-2 and TRBJ2-2, with TRBD1 as a possible D gene (7 bases). This CDR3 spans 15 amino acids. The germline V gene encodes CDR1 SGHTA and CDR2 FQGNSA. Trimming stripped 0 bases from V and 3 bases from J, with 8 bases between. As DNA, the CDR3 is TGTGCCAGCAGCTTAGCCAGGGGGGACACCGGGGAGCTGTTTTTT. Encoded protein: CASSLARGDTGELFF.

This clone has only a few counts. V gene TRBV7-9 combines with J gene TRBJ1-1, with D unclear. Trimming removed 4 bases from V and 10 bases from J, with 13 bases in between. CDR1 is SEHNR, CDR2 FQNEAQ, per germline (reference sequence). The length of the CDR3 is 12 residues. CDR3 nucleotides: TGTGCCAGCAGCTCCGGGCCGGCGGGAGCTTTCTTT. Amino acids: CASSSGPAGAFF.

J is TRBJ2-5 and V is TRBV2, with TRBD1 identical over 9 bases. CDR1 SNHLY and CDR2 FYNNEI come from the germline V gene. Trimming removed 6 bases from V and 4 bases from J; junction bases left unmatched: 12. CDR3 length equals 16 residues. The CDR3 nucleotides are TGTGCCAGCAGCACCGGGACAGGGTCTAGATTAGAGACCCAGTACTTC. It codes for CASSTGTGSRLETQYF. Together with reference TRBV2 and TRBJ2-5, the CDR3 gives the full variable domain: EPEVTQTPSHQVTQMGQEVILRCVPISNHLYFYWYRQILGQKVEFLVSFYNNEISEKSEIFDDQFSVERPDGSNFTLKIRSTKLEDSAMYFCASSTGTGSRLETQYFGPGTRLLVL.

V and J are TRBV2 and TRBJ2-5, with TRBD2 matching 7 bases. The CDR3 totals 16 residues. J lost 8 bases, V lost 1 base, and 13 bases had no gene match. Germline values: CDR1 SNHLY, CDR2 FYNNEI. CDR3 amino acids: CASSEGSGGGAYTQYF. CDR3 DNA: TGTGCCAGCAGTGAAGGATCTGGCGGGGGAGCGTACACCCAGTACTTC.

The chain recombines TRBV5-4 with TRBJ2-7, with 10 bases matching TRBD2. With 0 bases clipped from V and 7 bases from J, the junction kept 7 bases outside the gene matches. The CDR3 extends over 15 amino acids. CDR1 is SGHNT and CDR2 is YYREEE in the germline V gene (reference sequence). CDR3 amino acids: CASSLAELAGREQYF. CDR3 sequence (DNA): TGTGCCAGCAGCTTGGCCGAACTAGCGGGGAGGGAGCAGTACTTC.

The J gene is TRBJ1-4, the V gene TRBV6-6; no clear D. CDR3 length: 12 residues. The V end lost 4 bases, the J end lost 5 bases, and 5 bases lay between the germline ends. CDR1 is MNHNY and CDR2 is SVGAGI in the germline V gene (reference sequence). The CDR3 region is CASSSVNEKLFF. Written as DNA, the CDR3 is TGTGCCAGCAGTTCTGTCAATGAAAAACTGTTTTTT.

This clone was counted once. The chain employs TRBV19 and TRBJ2-5; 10 bases are shared with TRBD2. Unmatched junction bases numbered 7, after V lost 4 bases and J lost 2 bases. Germline assignment: CDR1 LNHDA and CDR2 SQIVND (reference sequence). The CDR3 length is 16 residues. The CDR3 nucleotides read TGTGCCAGTAGTAGATTTAGCGGGGGGCATCAAGAGACCCAGTACTTC. Its protein is CASSRFSGGHQETQYF.

The J gene is TRBJ1-5, the V gene TRBV5-5; possible D gene TRBD1, 5 bases. V was cut by 0 bases and J by 6 bases, with 13 bases left in between. This CDR3 comprises 15 residues. Germline-derived CDR1 and CDR2 are SGHKS and YYEKEE (reference sequence). The CDR3: CASSLAGGTGQPQHF. DNA for the CDR3: TGTGCCAGCAGCTTGGCGGGGGGGACCGGTCAGCCCCAGCATTTT.

V gene TRBV7-2 combines with J gene TRBJ2-5; D remains unclear. The CDR3 is made up of 15 amino acids. V lost 1 base, J lost 1 base, and 10 bases lay in between. Germline CDR1 is SGHTA and CDR2 is FQGNSA. Here the CDR3 DNA reads TGTGCCAGCAGCTTAGATTTTACTCTCCAAGAGACCCAGTACTTC. Protein product: CASSLDFTLQETQYF.

This rearrangement joins TRBV7-9 to TRBJ1-1, with 8 bases aligning to TRBD1. This CDR3 is built from 14 residues. The junction had 0 bases not matched to a gene; V was cut back by 2 bases and J by 1 base. Germline V gives CDR1 SEHNR, CDR2 FQNEAQ (reference sequence). CDR3 sequence reads: CASSLTGGNTEAFF. CDR3 sequence (DNA): TGTGCCAGCAGCTTAACAGGGGGGAACACTGAAGCTTTCTTT.

The CDR3 is CASSPRGTINEKLFF. Written as DNA, the CDR3 is TGTGCCAGCAGCCCGCGAGGGACAATTAATGAAAAACTGTTTTTT. The chain links TRBV7-2 to TRBJ1-4, with D perhaps matching TRBD1 (6 bases). V was cut by 5 bases and J by 4 bases, with 14 bases left in between. Germline CDR1 and CDR2: SGHTA and FQGNSA. The CDR3 is 15 residues long.

The V call is TRBV15, the J call TRBJ1-3; D perhaps matches TRBD1 (5 bases). Germline V gives CDR1 LNHNV, CDR2 YYDKDF (reference sequence). The CDR3 consists of 19 residues. V lost 3 bases to trimming and J lost 1 base, with 22 bases between them. CDR3 loop: CATSSSLEEGPWSGNTIYF. In nucleotides, the CDR3 is TGTGCCACCAGCAGCTCACTGGAGGAGGGGCCCTGGTCTGGAAACACCATATATTTT. Variable domain in full (rest from reference TRBV15 and TRBJ1-3): DAMVIQNPRYQVTQFGKPVTLSCSQTLNHNVMYWYQQKSSQAPKLLFHYYDKDFNNEADTPDNFQSRRPNTSFCFLDIRSPGLGDTAMYLCATSSSLEEGPWSGNTIYFGEGSWLTVV.

The V call is TRBV9, the J call TRBJ1-5, with D perhaps TRBD1 (5 bases). V was trimmed by 0 bases and J by 5 bases, leaving 12 bases between them. This CDR3 region has 15 residues. Germline CDR1 is SGDLS and CDR2 is YYNGEE. CDR3 sequence reads: CASSVESGLDQPQHF. Here the CDR3 DNA reads TGTGCCAGCAGCGTAGAATCAGGGTTGGATCAGCCCCAGCATTTT.

This chain connects TRBV7-9 to TRBJ2-5; D ambiguous. V lost 2 bases and J 2 bases, leaving 6 bases between the germline ends. Germline CDR1 SEHNR, CDR2 FQNEAQ (reference sequence). This CDR3 comprises 13 residues. The CDR3: CASSLSAQETQYF. The CDR3 region has the DNA TGTGCCAGCAGCTTATCTGCGCAAGAGACCCAGTACTTC.

The V and J genes are TRBV21-1 and TRBJ2-7; TRBD2 is taken as the D call from the table, unchecked against the DNA. TRBV21-1 is classified as a pseudogene. CDR3 length equals 19 residues. CDR3 nucleotide sequence: TGTGCCAGCACTACGGCGAGGGATGGTCGACCTTTCAGTCCCTACGAGCAGTACTTC. Translated, it gives CASTTARDGRPFSPYEQYF.

This clone was detected only a few times. This sequence joins TRBV6-1 and TRBJ1-4, with a possible D match to TRBD1 (5 bases). CDR3 length: 15 residues. Per germline, CDR1 MNHNS and CDR2 SASEGT. The V end was cut by 4 bases, the J end by 7 bases, with 16 bases between. The CDR3 nucleotides are TGTGCCAGCAGTGGGGGCCAGTGGGAGGGTGAAAAACTGTTTTTT. Protein product: CASSGGQWEGEKLFF.